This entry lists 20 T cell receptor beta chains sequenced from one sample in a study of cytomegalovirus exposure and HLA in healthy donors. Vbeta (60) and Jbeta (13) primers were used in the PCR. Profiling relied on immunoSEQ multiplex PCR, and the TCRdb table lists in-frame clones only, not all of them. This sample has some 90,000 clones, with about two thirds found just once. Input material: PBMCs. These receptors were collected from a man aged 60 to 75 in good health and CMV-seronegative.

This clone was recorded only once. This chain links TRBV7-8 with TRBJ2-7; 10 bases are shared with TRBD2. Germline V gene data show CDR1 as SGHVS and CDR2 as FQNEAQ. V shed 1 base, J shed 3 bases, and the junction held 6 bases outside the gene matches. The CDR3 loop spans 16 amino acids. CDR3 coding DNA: TGTGCCAGCAGCTTAGTGGGGGCTAGCGGGAGCTACGAGCAGTACTTC. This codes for CASSLVGASGSYEQYF.

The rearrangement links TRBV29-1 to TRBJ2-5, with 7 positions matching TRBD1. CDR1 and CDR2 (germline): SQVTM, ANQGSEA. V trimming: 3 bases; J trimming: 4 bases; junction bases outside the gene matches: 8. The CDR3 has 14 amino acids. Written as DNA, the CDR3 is TGCAGCGTTGAGATCACTGGACAGGCAGAGACCCAGTACTTC. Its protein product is CSVEITGQAETQYF.

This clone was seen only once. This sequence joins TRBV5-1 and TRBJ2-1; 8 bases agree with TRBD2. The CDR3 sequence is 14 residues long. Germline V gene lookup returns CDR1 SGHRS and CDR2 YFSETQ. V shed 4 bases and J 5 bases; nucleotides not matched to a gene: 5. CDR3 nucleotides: TGCGCCAGCAGCCTTACTAGCGGCAACAATGAGCAGTTCTTC. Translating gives CASSLTSGNNEQFF.

CDR3 nucleotides: TGTGCCAGTAGTGCGGGGGGCCATACAGAGCCCCAGCATTTT. It is translated as CASSAGGHTEPQHF. The chain is built from TRBV19 and TRBJ1-5; a possible D gene is TRBD1 (6 bases). V gave up 5 bases and J gave up 8 bases, with 16 bases separating them. Germline V gene sequence: CDR1 LNHDA, CDR2 SQIVND (reference sequence). The CDR3 has 14 residues.

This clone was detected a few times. In DNA form, the CDR3 reads TGTGCCAGCAGTACAGGGGAGTATAACTATGGCTACACCTTC. Amino acid sequence: CASSTGEYNYGYTF. The V call is TRBV6-5, the J call TRBJ1-2; the match to TRBD1 covers 7 bases. The CDR3 has 14 amino acids. The V segment lost 5 bases and the J segment 1 base; nucleotides outside the gene matches: 4. Germline V gives CDR1 MNHEY, CDR2 SVGAGI.

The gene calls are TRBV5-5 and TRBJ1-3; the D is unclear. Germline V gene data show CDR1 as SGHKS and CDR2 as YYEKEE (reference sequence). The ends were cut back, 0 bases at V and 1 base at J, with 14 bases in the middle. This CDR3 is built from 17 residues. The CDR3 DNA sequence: TGTGCCAGCAGCTTGGCCGGTTATTGGTCTTCTGGAAACACCATATATTTT. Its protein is CASSLAGYWSSGNTIYF.

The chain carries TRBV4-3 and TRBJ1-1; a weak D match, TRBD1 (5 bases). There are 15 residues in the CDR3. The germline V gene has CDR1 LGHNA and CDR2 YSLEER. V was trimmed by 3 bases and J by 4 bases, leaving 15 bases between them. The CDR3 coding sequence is TGCGCCAGCAGCCAGCAAACAGGATCCTTCACTGAAGCTTTCTTT. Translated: CASSQQTGSFTEAFF.

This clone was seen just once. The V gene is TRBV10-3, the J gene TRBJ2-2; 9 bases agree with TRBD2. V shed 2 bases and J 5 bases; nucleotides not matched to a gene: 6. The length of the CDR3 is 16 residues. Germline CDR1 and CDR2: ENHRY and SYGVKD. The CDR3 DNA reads TGTGCCATCAGTGAGGCTAGCGGGATGGGAACCGGGGAGCTGTTTTTT. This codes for CAISEASGMGTGELFF.

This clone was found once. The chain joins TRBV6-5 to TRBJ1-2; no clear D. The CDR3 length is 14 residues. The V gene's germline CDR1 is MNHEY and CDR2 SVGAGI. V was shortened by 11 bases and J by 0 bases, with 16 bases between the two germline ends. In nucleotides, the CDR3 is TGTGCCGGCCTCCCCTGCGGGGCTAACTATGGCTACACCTTC. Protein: CAGLPCGANYGYTF.

This CDR3 reads CASSLGTSGANYNEQFF. The CDR3, as DNA: TGCGCCAGCAGCTTGGGGACTAGCGGGGCCAACTACAATGAGCAGTTCTTC. This chain connects TRBV5-1 to TRBJ2-1; 12 bases align to TRBD2. The CDR3 is made up of 17 amino acids. Germline CDR1 is SGHRS and CDR2 is YFSETQ. The junction had 4 bases not matched to a gene; V was cut back by 0 bases and J by 3 bases.

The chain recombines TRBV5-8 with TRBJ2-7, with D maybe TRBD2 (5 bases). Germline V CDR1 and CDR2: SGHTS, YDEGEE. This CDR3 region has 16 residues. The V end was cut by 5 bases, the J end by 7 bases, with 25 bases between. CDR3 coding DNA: TGTGCCAGCAGACTTCGTTCAGCGGCACCCGGTGAGGAGCAGTACTTC. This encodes CASRLRSAAPGEEQYF.

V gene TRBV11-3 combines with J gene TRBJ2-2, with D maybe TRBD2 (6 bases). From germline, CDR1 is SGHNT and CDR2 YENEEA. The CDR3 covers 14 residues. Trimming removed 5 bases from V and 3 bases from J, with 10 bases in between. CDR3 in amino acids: CASSLSGDTGELFF. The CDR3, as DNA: TGTGCCAGCAGCCTTAGCGGAGACACCGGGGAGCTGTTTTTT.

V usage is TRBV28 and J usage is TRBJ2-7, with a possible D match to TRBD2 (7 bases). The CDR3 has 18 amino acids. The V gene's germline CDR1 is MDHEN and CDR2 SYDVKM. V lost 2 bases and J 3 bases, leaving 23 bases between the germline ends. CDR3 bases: TGTGCCAGCAGTTTAGGGCGCTGGGGCGCGGGGGCTCTCTACGAGCAGTACTTC. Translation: CASSLGRWGAGALYEQYF.

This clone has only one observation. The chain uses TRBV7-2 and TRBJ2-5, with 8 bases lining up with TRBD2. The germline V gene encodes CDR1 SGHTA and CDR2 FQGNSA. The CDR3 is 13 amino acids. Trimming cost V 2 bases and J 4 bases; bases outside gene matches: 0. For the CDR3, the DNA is TGTGCCAGCAGCTTAACTAGCGGAGAGACCCAGTACTTC. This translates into CASSLTSGETQYF.

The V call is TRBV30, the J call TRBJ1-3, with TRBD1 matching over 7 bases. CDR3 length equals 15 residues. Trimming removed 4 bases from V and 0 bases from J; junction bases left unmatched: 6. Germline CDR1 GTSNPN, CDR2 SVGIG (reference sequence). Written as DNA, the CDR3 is TGTGCCTGGACGTCGGGACAGAACTCTGGAAACACCATATATTTT. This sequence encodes CAWTSGQNSGNTIYF.

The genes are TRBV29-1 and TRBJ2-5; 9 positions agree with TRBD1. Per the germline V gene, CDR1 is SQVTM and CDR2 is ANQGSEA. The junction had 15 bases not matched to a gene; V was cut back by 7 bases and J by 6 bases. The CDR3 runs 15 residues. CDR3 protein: CSGDPHRDRVKTQYF. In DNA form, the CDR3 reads TGCAGCGGAGACCCCCATCGGGACAGGGTGAAGACCCAGTACTTC.

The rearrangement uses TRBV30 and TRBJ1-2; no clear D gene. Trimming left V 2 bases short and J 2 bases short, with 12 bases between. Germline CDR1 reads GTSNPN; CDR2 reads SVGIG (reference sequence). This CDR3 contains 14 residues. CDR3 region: CAWSPGSINYGYTF. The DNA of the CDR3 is TGTGCCTGGAGTCCCGGGTCGATCAACTATGGCTACACCTTC. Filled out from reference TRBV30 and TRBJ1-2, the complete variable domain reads SQTIHQWPATLVQPVGSPLSLECTVEGTSNPNLYWYRQAAGRGLQLLFYSVGIGQISSEVPQNLSASRPQDRQFILSSKKLLLSDSGFYLCAWSPGSINYGYTFGSGTRLTVV.

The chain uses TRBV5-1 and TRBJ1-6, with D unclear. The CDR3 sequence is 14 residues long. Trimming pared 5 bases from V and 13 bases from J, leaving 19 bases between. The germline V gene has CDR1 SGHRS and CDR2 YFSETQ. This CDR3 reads CASSSGRRGEPLHF. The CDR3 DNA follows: TGCGCCAGCAGTTCGGGCCGCCGGGGAGAGCCCCTCCACTTT.

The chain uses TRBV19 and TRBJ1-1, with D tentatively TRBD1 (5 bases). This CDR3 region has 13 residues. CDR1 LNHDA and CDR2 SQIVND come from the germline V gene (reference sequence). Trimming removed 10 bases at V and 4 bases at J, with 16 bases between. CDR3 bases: TGTGCCACAGCAGGGATTCCTTTCACTGAAGCTTTCTTT. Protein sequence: CATAGIPFTEAFF.

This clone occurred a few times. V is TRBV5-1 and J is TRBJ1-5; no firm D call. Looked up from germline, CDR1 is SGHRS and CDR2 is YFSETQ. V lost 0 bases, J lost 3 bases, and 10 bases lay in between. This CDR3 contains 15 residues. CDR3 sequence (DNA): TGCGCCAGCAGCTTGGGAGGCAGCACCAATCAGCCCCAGCATTTT. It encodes CASSLGGSTNQPQHF.